The 10 T cell receptor beta chains below come from one sample, sequenced in a study of regulatory and conventional T cells in RAG deficiency (dated by TCRdb to the late 2010s). Before genomic DNA extraction, conventional CD4+ T cells were purified from blood as CD25-low CD127-high cells. Libraries were prepared through the immunoSEQ multiplex PCR assay. Imported from immuneACCESS, the table was reduced by TCRdb to in-frame sequences with V and J called. These copies leave out some clones; in studies compared against another copy, an unresolved V gene accounts for under half, and the cause of the remainder is not known. Recorded for this sample are almost 35,000 clones; approximately 80% of them occurred a single time. Of the sample, about 3.4% falls within the top ten clones. These data were likewise used in another study, on regulatory T cells. According to the second study: For the multiplex PCR, 52 forward TRBV primers and 13 reverse TRBJ primers were used, and amplification bias was corrected with both assay-based and computational methods.

The sequenced material came from CD4+ effector T cells sorted from blood. Receptors originate from a human donor in good health.

The chain joins TRBV28 to TRBJ1-1; D is uncertain. The CDR3 covers 14 residues. V lost 3 bases and J lost 1, with 9 bases in between. Germline V gene sequence: CDR1 MDHEN, CDR2 SYDVKM. The CDR3 DNA reads TGTGCCAGCAGTTTGGGCAGAAGGAACACTGAAGCTTTCTTT. It translates to CASSLGRRNTEAFF.

The sample holds a few counts of this clone. V gene TRBV7-9 combines with J gene TRBJ1-2; D is uncertain. Trimming shortened V by 5 bases and J by 2 bases, and 0 bases separated the two germline ends. The CDR3 sequence is 10 residues long. Germline CDR1 and CDR2: SEHNR and FQNEAQ (reference sequence). CDR3 nucleotides: TGTGCCAGCAGCAACTATGGCTACACCTTC. It translates to CASSNYGYTF.

This clone came up a few times. The CDR3: CASSRDNGENTEAFF. CDR3 bases: TGTGCCAGCAGCAGAGATAACGGGGAGAACACTGAAGCTTTCTTT. The chain carries TRBV7-3 and TRBJ1-1; D remains ambiguous. The CDR3 length is 15 residues. Germline values: CDR1 SGHTA, CDR2 FQGTGA. V dropped 5 bases and J dropped 1 base, with 14 bases sitting between them. Using reference TRBV7-3 and TRBJ1-1 for the parts outside the CDR3, the full variable domain is GAGVSQTPSNKVTEKGKYVELRCDPISGHTALYWYRQSLGQGPEFLIYFQGTGAADDSGLPNDRFFAVRPEGSVSTLKIQRTERGDSAVYLCASSRDNGENTEAFFGQGTRLTVV.

The CDR3 loop reads CASSPNTDFGNTIYF. CDR3 nucleotides: TGTGCCAGCTCACCAAATACAGATTTTGGAAACACCATATATTTT. The V call is TRBV18, the J call TRBJ1-3; D unresolved. The germline V gene encodes CDR1 KGHSH and CDR2 LQKENI. The length of the CDR3 is 15 residues. V was cut by 2 bases and J by 3 bases, with 11 bases left in between.

V gene TRBV6-5 combines with J gene TRBJ1-2; TRBD1 aligns across 9 bases. This CDR3 has 12 amino acids. The V segment lost 8 bases and the J segment 5 bases; nucleotides outside the gene matches: 3. Germline V lookup: CDR1 MNHEY, CDR2 SVGAGI. The CDR3 region has the DNA TGTGCCAGCCGGACAGGGGATTATGGCTACACCTTC. Protein: CASRTGDYGYTF.

This chain joins TRBV5-1 and TRBJ2-1; 7 nucleotides line up with TRBD1. The V and J ends lost 4 bases and 8 bases, in that order; junction bases with no gene match: 6. The CDR3 length is 13 residues. Germline values: CDR1 SGHRS, CDR2 YFSETQ. The DNA for the CDR3 is TGCGCCAGCAGCATCCCAGGGACAGATGAGCAGTTCTTC. Its protein is CASSIPGTDEQFF.

This chain links TRBV28 with TRBJ2-7, with TRBD2 as a possible D gene (6 bases). CDR3 length equals 13 residues. Trimming took off 3 bases at V and 6 bases at J, with 12 bases between the two ends. Germline CDR1 and CDR2: MDHEN and SYDVKM. CDR3 sequence (DNA): TGTGCCAGCAGTTTCTTGGAGGGTCTCGAGCAGTACTTC. Its protein product is CASSFLEGLEQYF. The entire variable domain, with the rest obtained from reference TRBV28 and TRBJ2-7, is as follows: DVKVTQSSRYLVKRTGEKVFLECVQDMDHENMFWYRQDPGLGLRLIYFSYDVKMKEKGDIPEGYSVSREKKERFSLILESASTNQTSMYLCASSFLEGLEQYFGPGTRLTVT.

The rearrangement uses TRBV14 and TRBJ1-2; D gene ambiguous. This CDR3 spans 15 amino acids. V shed 0 bases and J shed 2 bases, with 10 bases lying between them. Germline V lookup: CDR1 SGHDN, CDR2 FVKESK. The CDR3 region has the DNA TGTGCCAGCAGCCAAGATACCGACGGGAACTATGGCTACACCTTC. Residues: CASSQDTDGNYGYTF.

The chain has TRBV28 and TRBJ1-5; D is perhaps TRBD1 (5 bases). This CDR3 is built from 15 residues. Deletions cut 2 bases from V and 1 base from J, with 9 bases between. From germline, CDR1 is MDHEN and CDR2 SYDVKM. CDR3 in amino acids: CASSLPEGSNQPQHF. The CDR3 nucleotides read TGTGCCAGCAGTTTACCCGAGGGGAGCAATCAGCCCCAGCATTTT.

This chain uses TRBV19 with TRBJ2-7, with 7 bases identical to TRBD1. The CDR3 is 15 residues long. V shed 6 bases and J 4 bases; nucleotides not matched to a gene: 12. Germline CDR1 LNHDA, CDR2 SQIVND (reference sequence). CDR3 nucleotides: TGTGCCAGTAGAAATGAGGGGGCGCGACAATACGAGCAGTACTTC. Its protein is CASRNEGARQYEQYF.